These T cell receptor beta chains were read from a single sample in a study of OX40 agonist ivuxolimab in advanced cancers. TCRdb's copy holds only in-frame clones and misses some; the assay was immunoSEQ multiplex PCR. Found here are about 77,000 clones, roughly 91% of them singletons; the top ten hold around 2.4%. The material sequenced was CD4+ or CD8+ T cells sorted from blood, taken in a trial of the OX40 agonist ivuxolimab. Receptors originate from an adult with an advanced solid tumor such as melanoma, head and neck, liver or kidney cancer. Each CDR3 is given with its conserved first and last residue. A D gene is named only where the DNA matches it firmly.

v_gene,d_gene,CDR3aa
TRBV6-4,-,CASSFQGGNTEAFF
TRBV28,-,CASTRNTEAFF
TRBV5-1,-,CASSSSWVSYNEQFF
TRBV19,-,CASSITGSSGNTIYF
TRBV4-2,TRBD1,CASSQDTGGQANQPQHF
TRBV2,-,CASSARQISGANVLTF
TRBV27,-,CASSLLGNLVSYEQYF
TRBV5-5,-,CAGTQGGTTDTQYF
TRBV6-1,-,CASSEARGREINTIYF
TRBV2,TRBD1,CASLGQANTEAFF
TRBV5-1,-,CASADTAYEQYF
TRBV19,TRBD1,CASSGRTGDSNEQFF
TRBV29-1,-,CSVVGGETQYF
TRBV27,TRBD1,CASSRHGTGENQPQHF
TRBV7-8,-,CASSLIGGSSEAFF
TRBV7-9,-,CASSLGGYYEQYF
TRBV30,TRBD2,CAWGEGYNEQFF
TRBV7-9,-,CASSPLGDYNEQFF
TRBV5-1,TRBD2,CASSTLAGNADTQYF
TRBV5-1,TRBD2,CASSLGLAGGASYEQYF
TRBV7-9,-,CASSLTGGGANVLTF
TRBV2,-,CASSNGPFRPYEQYF
TRBV5-1,-,CASSLVGADTEAFF
TRBV23-1,-,CASSQSMGPGQPQHF
TRBV2,TRBD1,CASSETGGYGYTF
TRBV9,TRBD1,CASSVTGSGELFF
TRBV7-8,-,CASAAGGGTTEAFF
TRBV19,-,CASSKLVQETQYF
TRBV19,-,CASSRAGPRNTEAFF
TRBV19,TRBD2,CASSIAWSSGGASQFF
TRBV6-4,-,CASSADRLNTEAFF
TRBV5-4,-,CASSHTANYGYTF
TRBV19,-,CASSPLTVLGYTF
TRBV20-1,-,CSARGKQTIYF
TRBV7-8,TRBD1,CASSLTTGGNQPQHF
TRBV5-4,TRBD2,CASSRTSGRAYNEQFF
TRBV7-9,-,CASSLYSRMASPLHF
TRBV4-1,-,CASSQDGVGETDTQYF
TRBV18,-,CASSPRTNTGELFF
TRBV5-1,-,CASSLAGVTAGTEAFF
TRBV6-6,TRBD1,CASSPQGAFGYTF
TRBV5-1,-,CASSLEEGSYGYTF
TRBV28,-,CASSLSNYGYTF
TRBV21-1,-,CASSKVVQGEGDTQYF
TRBV7-2,-,CASSLARNTGELFF
TRBV6-1,TRBD2,CASSEDPAGGEQYF
TRBV6-5,-,CASRLRQPNTEAFF
TRBV11-2,-,CASSLVGYEQYF
TRBV28,TRBD2,CASSSSGRAGTYEQYF
TRBV7-2,-,CASSSRRNTQETQYF
TRBV15,-,CATSREEGLGGYTF
TRBV6-1,TRBD1,CATLTGGQTDTQYF
TRBV11-2,-,CASSRQAPPPKNIQYF
TRBV2,TRBD1,CASSASGQGTDTQYF
TRBV19,-,CASSIGPQETQYF
TRBV25-1,-,CASSDRTEGGKLFF
TRBV11-3,TRBD1,CASSLQGAETEAFF
TRBV6-4,-,CASSDSGFSYNEQFF
TRBV6-5,TRBD1,CASRGQAVSGNTIYF
TRBV9,-,CASSVGEGGGRGFRTEAFF